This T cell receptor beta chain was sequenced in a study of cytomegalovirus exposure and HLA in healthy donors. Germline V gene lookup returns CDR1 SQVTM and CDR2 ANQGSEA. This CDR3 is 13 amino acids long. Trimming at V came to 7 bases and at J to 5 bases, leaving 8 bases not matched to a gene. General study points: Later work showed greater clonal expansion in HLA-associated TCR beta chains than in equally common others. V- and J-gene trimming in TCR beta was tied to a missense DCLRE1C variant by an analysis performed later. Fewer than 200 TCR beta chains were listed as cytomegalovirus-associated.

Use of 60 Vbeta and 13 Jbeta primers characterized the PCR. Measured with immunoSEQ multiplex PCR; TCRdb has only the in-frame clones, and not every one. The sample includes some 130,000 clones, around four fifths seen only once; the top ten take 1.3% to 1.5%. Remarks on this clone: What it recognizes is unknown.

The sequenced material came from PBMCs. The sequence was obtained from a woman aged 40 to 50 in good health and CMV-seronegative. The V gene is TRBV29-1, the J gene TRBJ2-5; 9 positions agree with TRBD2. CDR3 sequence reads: CSAPGLAYETQYF. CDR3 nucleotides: TGCAGCGCTCCGGGACTAGCATACGAGACCCAGTACTTC.